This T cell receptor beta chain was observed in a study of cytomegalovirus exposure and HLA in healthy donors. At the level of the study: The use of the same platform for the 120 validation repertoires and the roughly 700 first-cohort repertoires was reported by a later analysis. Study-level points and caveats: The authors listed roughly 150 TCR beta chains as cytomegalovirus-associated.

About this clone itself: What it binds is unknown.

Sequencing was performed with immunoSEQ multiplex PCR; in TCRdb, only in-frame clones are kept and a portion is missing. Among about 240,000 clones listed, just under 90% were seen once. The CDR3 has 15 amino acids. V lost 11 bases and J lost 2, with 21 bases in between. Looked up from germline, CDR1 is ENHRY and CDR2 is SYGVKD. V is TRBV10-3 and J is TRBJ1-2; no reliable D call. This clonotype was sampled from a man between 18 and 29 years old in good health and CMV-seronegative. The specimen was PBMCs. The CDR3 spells CAPFTARVTNYGYTF. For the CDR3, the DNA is TGTGCCCCCTTTACAGCCCGAGTAACCAACTATGGCTACACCTTC.